This T cell receptor (beta chain) was identified in a study of T-cell memory formation after mild COVID-19. TCRdb redid the calling of the 5' RACE reads with MiXCR, one entry per CDR3 protein. The sample holds 470,000 or so distinct CDR3 sequences, 18% seen once. Germline lookup yields CDR1 SEHNR and CDR2 FQNEAQ (reference sequence). Trimming took off 11 bases at V and 0 bases at J, with 15 bases between the two ends. This CDR3 comprises 14 residues. The sequence was collected from an adult woman who had mild COVID-19 (a few samples of this study predate the infection). Cell type and time point are not known. Sequenced sample: PBMCs or a T cell subset sorted from them (not recorded which). The rearrangement uses TRBV7-9 and TRBJ2-3; maybe TRBD2 (6 bases). The CDR3 nucleotides read TGTGCCGTCTCGCGGGGCGGCAGCACAGATACGCAGTATTTT. Translation gives CAVSRGGSTDTQYF.